One and the same sample provided the 21 T cell receptor beta chains below, sequenced in a study of T cell changes during pregnancy in multiple sclerosis. TCRdb keeps only in-frame clones here, not all; method: immunoSEQ multiplex PCR. The sample carries just over 60,000 clones, 92% recorded once. This sample comprised peripheral blood, obtained in the second trimester of pregnancy. Every receptor here comes from a female donor in good health, enrolled as a control in a pregnancy study.

This sequence joins TRBV10-1 and TRBJ2-3; TRBD2 agrees at 9 bases. CDR1 and CDR2 (germline): WNHNN, SYGVQD (reference sequence). The CDR3 is made up of 13 amino acids. V lost 4 bases to trimming and J lost 8 bases; unmatched junction nucleotides: 4. The CDR3 DNA is TGCGCCAGCAGTGGAGCGGGGGGAGGTACGCAGTATTTT. Its translation is CASSGAGGGTQYF.

The V gene is TRBV28, the J gene TRBJ2-1, with 9 bases lining up with TRBD1. The trim removed 9 bases at V and 7 bases at J, leaving 13 bases unmatched. The CDR3 is made up of 15 amino acids. Germline CDR1 MDHEN, CDR2 SYDVKM. CDR3 in amino acids: CASKRTGASENEQFF. The CDR3 DNA is TGTGCCAGTAAAAGGACAGGGGCCAGCGAGAATGAGCAGTTCTTC.

The rearrangement uses TRBV20-1 and TRBJ2-1; 8 bases agree with TRBD2. The CDR3 consists of 11 residues. Germline values: CDR1 DFQATT, CDR2 SNEGSKA (reference sequence). Unmatched junction bases numbered 1, after V lost 0 bases and J lost 12 bases. As DNA, the CDR3 is TGCAGTGCTAGAGATCGGGGGGGGCAGTTCTTC. It is translated as CSARDRGGQFF.

This rearrangement joins TRBV6-5 to TRBJ1-2; 8 bases are shared with TRBD1. V shed 2 bases and J 4 bases; nucleotides not matched to a gene: 3. CDR1 is MNHEY, CDR2 SVGAGI, per germline. CDR3 length: 14 residues. CDR3 sequence (DNA): TGTGCCAGCAGTTACGGCACAGGGGGCTATGGCTACACCTTC. It yields the protein CASSYGTGGYGYTF.

CDR3 nucleotide sequence: TGTGCCAGCAGCCCGGGGACTCAATCCTACAATGAGCAGTTCTTC. Translated: CASSPGTQSYNEQFF. V and J are TRBV7-6 and TRBJ2-1; tentative D call: TRBD2 (6 bases). V lost 5 bases and J lost 1, with 12 bases in between. Looked up from germline, CDR1 is SGHVS and CDR2 is FNYEAQ. This CDR3 is 15 amino acids long. Using reference TRBV7-6 and TRBJ2-1 for the parts outside the CDR3, the full variable domain is GAGVSQSPRYKVTKRGQDVALRCDPISGHVSLYWYRQALGQGPEFLTYFNYEAQQDKSGLPNDRFSAERPEGSISTLTIQRTEQRDSAMYRCASSPGTQSYNEQFFGPGTRLTVL.

The genes are TRBV5-6 and TRBJ2-7; 7 nucleotides align to TRBD2. J gave up 0 bases and V 0 bases, and 12 bases lay outside the gene matches. The CDR3 has 18 amino acids. The germline V gene encodes CDR1 SGHDT and CDR2 YYEEEE. The CDR3 loop is CASSLGVLAGPRSYEQYF. The CDR3 DNA follows: TGTGCCAGCAGCTTGGGAGTGTTAGCGGGTCCGCGCTCCTACGAGCAGTACTTC.

The chain recombines TRBV7-2 with TRBJ2-7; 10 bases map to TRBD2. The CDR3 runs to 16 residues. The germline V gene has CDR1 SGHTA and CDR2 FQGNSA. The trim removed 0 bases at V and 2 bases at J, leaving 4 bases unmatched. The DNA of the CDR3 is TGTGCCAGCAGCTTAGCGCATACTAGCGGGACCTACGAGCAGTACTTC. This sequence encodes CASSLAHTSGTYEQYF.

This chain joins TRBV11-2 and TRBJ1-1; no definite D call. Trimming left V 8 bases short and J 4 bases short, with 20 bases between. The CDR3 length is 15 residues. The V gene's germline CDR1 is SGHAT and CDR2 FQNNGV. CDR3 residues: CASWPGGSPITEAFF. The CDR3, as DNA: TGTGCCAGCTGGCCCGGAGGGTCCCCTATCACTGAAGCTTTCTTT.

This clone was found once. The rearrangement links TRBV30 to TRBJ2-3, with 8 bases identical to TRBD2. From germline, CDR1 is GTSNPN and CDR2 SVGIG (reference sequence). CDR3 length: 14 amino acids. With V trimmed by 7 bases and J by 4 bases, 10 bases remained unmatched. The CDR3 sequence is CASGGGGRSDTQYF. CDR3 DNA sequence: TGTGCCTCGGGGGGGGGCGGGAGATCAGATACGCAGTATTTT.

CDR3 sequence reads: CASSWDRNTGELFF. CDR3 nucleotide sequence: TGTGCCAGCAGCTGGGACAGGAACACCGGGGAGCTGTTTTTT. The V call is TRBV11-2, the J call TRBJ2-2, with 7 positions matching TRBD1. The V segment lost 4 bases and the J segment 1 base; nucleotides outside the gene matches: 0. Germline CDR1 SGHAT, CDR2 FQNNGV. The CDR3 runs 14 residues.

The V call is TRBV5-6, the J call TRBJ2-1; D perhaps matches TRBD2 (6 bases). Trimming stripped 3 bases from V and 0 bases from J, with 10 bases between. The germline CDR1 and CDR2 sequences are SGHDT and YYEEEE. There are 15 residues in the CDR3. The CDR3 nucleotides read TGTGCCAGCAGCTGGACTATTAGCTCCTACAATGAGCAGTTCTTC. Translating gives CASSWTISSYNEQFF.

Here the CDR3 reads CATSRYRGPGQDNEQFF. DNA for the CDR3: TGTGCCACCAGCAGATACAGGGGGCCGGGTCAGGACAATGAGCAGTTCTTC. The gene calls are TRBV15 and TRBJ2-1, with TRBD1 matching 9 bases. V lost 2 bases to trimming and J lost 5 bases; unmatched junction nucleotides: 10. Germline CDR1 and CDR2: LNHNV and YYDKDF (reference sequence). The CDR3 has 17 amino acids.

The chain uses TRBV7-8 and TRBJ2-3; D possibly corresponds to TRBD2 (6 bases). Germline CDR1 and CDR2: SGHVS and FQNEAQ. This CDR3 spans 16 amino acids. The V gene lost 2 bases and the J gene lost 0 bases, with 12 bases spanning the gap. The CDR3 DNA reads as TGTGCCAGCAGCTTAAAAAGCGGGTCGAGCACAGATACGCAGTATTTT. It codes for CASSLKSGSSTDTQYF.

The chain is built from TRBV25-1 and TRBJ1-4, with D unclear. The CDR3 covers 15 residues. The V end was cut by 4 bases, the J end by 5 bases, with 14 bases between. Germline CDR1 and CDR2: MGHDK and SYGVNS. The DNA for the CDR3 is TGTGCCAGCAGTGGAAGCAGGCAAAGAAATGAAAAACTGTTTTTT. Translation: CASSGSRQRNEKLFF.

V usage is TRBV5-1 and J usage is TRBJ2-1; 7 nucleotides agree with TRBD1. J gave up 6 bases and V 5 bases, and 14 bases lay outside the gene matches. The length of the CDR3 is 16 residues. Looked up from germline, CDR1 is SGHRS and CDR2 is YFSETQ. CDR3 loop: CASSHPQGERFNEQFF. The CDR3 DNA reads as TGCGCCAGCAGTCATCCTCAGGGGGAAAGGTTCAATGAGCAGTTCTTC.

The V gene is TRBV5-6, the J gene TRBJ2-1; D perhaps matches TRBD2 (6 bases). V shed 4 bases and J shed 6 bases, with 17 bases lying between them. Germline CDR1 SGHDT, CDR2 YYEEEE. The CDR3 sequence is 15 residues long. CDR3 nucleotide sequence: TGTGCCAGCAGCGTCCCGGGACTGACTACCAATGAGCAGTTCTTC. Protein sequence: CASSVPGLTTNEQFF.

The count of this clone is one. The rearrangement uses TRBV5-5 and TRBJ2-7; a possible D gene is TRBD1 (5 bases). Germline V CDR1 and CDR2: SGHKS, YYEKEE (reference sequence). V lost 7 bases, J lost 5 bases, and 22 bases lay in between. This CDR3 contains 15 residues. CDR3 nucleotide sequence: TGTGCCAGCGAGTTACCCGTGGAAGCAGGGCACGAGCAGTACTTC. Residues: CASELPVEAGHEQYF.

The chain recombines TRBV19 with TRBJ2-3; 9 positions match TRBD2. Per the germline V gene, CDR1 is LNHDA and CDR2 is SQIVND (reference sequence). The CDR3 is 11 amino acids. CDR3 amino acids: CSSGVTDTQYF. CDR3 DNA sequence: TGTTCTAGCGGGGTGACAGATACGCAGTATTTT.

V is TRBV5-1 and J is TRBJ2-3; 7 nucleotides match TRBD1. The CDR3 spans 14 residues. Germline V lookup: CDR1 SGHRS, CDR2 YFSETQ. J was trimmed by 4 bases and V by 4 bases; bases with no gene match: 6. In DNA, the CDR3 is TGCGCCAGCAGCCCGGGACAGCCGGCAGATACGCAGTATTTT. Its protein product is CASSPGQPADTQYF. The full variable domain, in which reference TRBV5-1 and TRBJ2-3 provide the parts outside the CDR3, is KAGVTQTPRYLIKTRGQQVTLSCSPISGHRSVSWYQQTPGQGLQFLFEYFSETQRNKGNFPGRFSGRQFSNSRSEMNVSTLELGDSALYLCASSPGQPADTQYFGPGTRLTVL.

V and J are TRBV7-2 and TRBJ1-3, with a tentative D call TRBD1 (5 bases). The CDR3 is 15 amino acids. V was shortened by 5 bases and J by 1 base, with 12 bases between the two germline ends. From germline, CDR1 is SGHTA and CDR2 FQGNSA. CDR3 coding DNA: TGTGCCAGCAGCCCTAGCGGGGGGTCTGGAAACACCATATATTTT. Translation gives CASSPSGGSGNTIYF. Variable domain in full (rest from reference TRBV7-2 and TRBJ1-3): GAGVSQSPSNKVTEKGKDVELRCDPISGHTALYWYRQSLGQGLEFLIYFQGNSAPDKSGLPSDRFSAERTGGSVSTLTIQRTQQEDSAVYLCASSPSGGSGNTIYFGEGSWLTVV.

This clone appeared once. The junction departs from germline at one end; a sequencing error may be responsible. The chain joins TRBV11-2 to TRBJ2-7; D unresolved. CDR1 SGHAT and CDR2 FQNNGV come from the germline V gene. The CDR3 has 11 amino acids. CDR3 nucleotide sequence: TGTGCCAGCAGCTCTGGGCAGCTGCCTGACTTC. It codes for CASSSGQLPDF.